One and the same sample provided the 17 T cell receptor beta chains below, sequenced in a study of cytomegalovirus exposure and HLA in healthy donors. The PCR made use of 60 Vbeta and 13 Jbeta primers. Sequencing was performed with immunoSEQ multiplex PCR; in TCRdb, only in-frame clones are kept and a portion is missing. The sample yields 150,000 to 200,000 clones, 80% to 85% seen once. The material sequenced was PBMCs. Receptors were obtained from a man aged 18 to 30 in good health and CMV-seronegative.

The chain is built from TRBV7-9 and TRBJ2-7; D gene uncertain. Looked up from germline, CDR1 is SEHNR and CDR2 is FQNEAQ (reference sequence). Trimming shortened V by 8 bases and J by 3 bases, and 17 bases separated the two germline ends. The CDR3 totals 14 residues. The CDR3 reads CASSPEAPGYEQYF. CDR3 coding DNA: TGTGCCAGCTCCCCTGAGGCTCCCGGCTACGAGCAGTACTTC.

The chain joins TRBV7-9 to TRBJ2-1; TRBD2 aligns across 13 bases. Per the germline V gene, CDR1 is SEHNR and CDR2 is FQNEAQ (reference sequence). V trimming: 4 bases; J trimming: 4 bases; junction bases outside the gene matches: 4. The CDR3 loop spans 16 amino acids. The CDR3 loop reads CASSSGLAGTYNEQFF. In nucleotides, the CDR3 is TGTGCCAGCAGCTCGGGACTAGCGGGAACATACAATGAGCAGTTCTTC.

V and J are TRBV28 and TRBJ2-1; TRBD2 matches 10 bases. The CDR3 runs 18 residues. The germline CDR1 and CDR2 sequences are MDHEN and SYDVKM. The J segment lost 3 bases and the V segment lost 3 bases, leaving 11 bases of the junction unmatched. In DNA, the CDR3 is TGTGCCAGCAGTTTTCCTTCTAGCGGGGGACCCTACTACAATGAGCAGTTCTTC. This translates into CASSFPSSGGPYYNEQFF.

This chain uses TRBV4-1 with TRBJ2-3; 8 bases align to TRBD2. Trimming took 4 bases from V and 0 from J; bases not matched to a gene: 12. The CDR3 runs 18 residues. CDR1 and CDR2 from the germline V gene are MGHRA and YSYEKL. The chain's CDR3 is CASSPQRGPLLSTDTQYF. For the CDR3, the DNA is TGCGCCAGCAGCCCTCAGCGGGGGCCTTTACTCAGCACAGATACGCAGTATTTT.

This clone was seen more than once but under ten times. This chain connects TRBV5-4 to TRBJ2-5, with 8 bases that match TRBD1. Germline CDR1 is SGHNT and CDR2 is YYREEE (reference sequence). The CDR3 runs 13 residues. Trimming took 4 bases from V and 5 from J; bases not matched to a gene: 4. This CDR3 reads CASSRTGRETQYF. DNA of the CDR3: TGTGCCAGCAGCAGGACAGGGAGGGAGACCCAGTACTTC.

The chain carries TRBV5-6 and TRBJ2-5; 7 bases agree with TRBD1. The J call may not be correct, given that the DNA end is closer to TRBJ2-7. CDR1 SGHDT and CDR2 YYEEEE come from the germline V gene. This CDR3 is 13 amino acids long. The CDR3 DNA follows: TGTGCCAGCAGCCTCCCGACAGGGTACGAGCAGTACTTC. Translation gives CASSLPTGYEQYF.

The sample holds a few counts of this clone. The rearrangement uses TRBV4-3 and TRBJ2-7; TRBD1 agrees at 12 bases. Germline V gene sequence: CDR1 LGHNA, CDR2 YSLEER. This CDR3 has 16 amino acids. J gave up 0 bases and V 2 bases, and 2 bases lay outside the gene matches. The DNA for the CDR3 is TGCGCCAGCAGCCAACCGGGACAGGGGGCCTCCTACGAGCAGTACTTC. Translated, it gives CASSQPGQGASYEQYF.

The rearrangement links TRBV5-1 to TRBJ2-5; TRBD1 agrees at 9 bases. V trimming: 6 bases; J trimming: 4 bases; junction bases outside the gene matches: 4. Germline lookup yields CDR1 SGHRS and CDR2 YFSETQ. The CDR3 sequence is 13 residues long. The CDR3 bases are TGCGCCAGCAAGGGGGACAGGGTAGAGACCCAGTACTTC. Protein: CASKGDRVETQYF.

The CDR3 DNA is TGCGCCAGCAGTCATTCCGGGGGGCGCGACTATGGCTACACCTTC. Translation: CASSHSGGRDYGYTF. The V call is TRBV4-1, the J call TRBJ1-2; possibly TRBD1 for D (6 bases). The CDR3 runs to 15 residues. Trimming shortened V by 6 bases and J by 3 bases, and 17 bases separated the two germline ends. CDR1 is MGHRA, CDR2 YSYEKL, per germline.

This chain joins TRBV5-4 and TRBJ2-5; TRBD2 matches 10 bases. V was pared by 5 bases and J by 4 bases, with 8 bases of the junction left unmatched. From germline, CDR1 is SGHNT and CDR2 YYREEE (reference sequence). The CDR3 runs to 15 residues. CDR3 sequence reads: CASSSRTSGGETQYF. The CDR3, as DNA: TGTGCCAGCAGTAGTAGGACTAGCGGAGGAGAGACCCAGTACTTC.

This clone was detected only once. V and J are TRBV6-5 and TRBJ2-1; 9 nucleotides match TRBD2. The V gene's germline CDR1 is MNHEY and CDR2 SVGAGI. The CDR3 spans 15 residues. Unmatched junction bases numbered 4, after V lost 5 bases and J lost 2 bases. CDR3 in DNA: TGTGCCAGCAGTCGAACTAGCGGGCCCTACAATGAGCAGTTCTTC. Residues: CASSRTSGPYNEQFF.

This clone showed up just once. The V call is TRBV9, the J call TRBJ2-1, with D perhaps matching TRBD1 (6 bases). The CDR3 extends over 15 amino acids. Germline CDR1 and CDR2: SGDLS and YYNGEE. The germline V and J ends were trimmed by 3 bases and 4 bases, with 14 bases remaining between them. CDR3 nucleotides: TGTGCCAGCAGCGAATATAACAGGGATTACAATGAGCAGTTCTTC. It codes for CASSEYNRDYNEQFF.

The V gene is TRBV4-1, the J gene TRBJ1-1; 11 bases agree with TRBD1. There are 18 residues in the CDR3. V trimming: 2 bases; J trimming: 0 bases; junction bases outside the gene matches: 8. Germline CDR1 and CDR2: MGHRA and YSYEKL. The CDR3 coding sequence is TGCGCCAGCAGCCAACGAACTCCGGGACAGGGGGTGAACACTGAAGCTTTCTTT. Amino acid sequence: CASSQRTPGQGVNTEAFF.

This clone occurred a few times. The CDR3 nucleotides are TGTGCCAGCAGCTTACTAGTAACAGGGGGCATGTACGAGCAGTACTTC. It codes for CASSLLVTGGMYEQYF. The chain is built from TRBV7-2 and TRBJ2-7; 9 bases agree with TRBD1. There are 16 residues in the CDR3. The germline V gene has CDR1 SGHTA and CDR2 FQGNSA. V was pared by 2 bases and J by 4 bases, with 9 bases of the junction left unmatched.

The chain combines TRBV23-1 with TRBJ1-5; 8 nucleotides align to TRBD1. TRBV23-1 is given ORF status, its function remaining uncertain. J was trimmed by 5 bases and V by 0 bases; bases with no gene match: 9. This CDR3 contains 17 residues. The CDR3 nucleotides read TGCGCCAGCAGTCAATCGGGTACGGACAGGGCGGATCAGCCCCAGCATTTT. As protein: CASSQSGTDRADQPQHF.

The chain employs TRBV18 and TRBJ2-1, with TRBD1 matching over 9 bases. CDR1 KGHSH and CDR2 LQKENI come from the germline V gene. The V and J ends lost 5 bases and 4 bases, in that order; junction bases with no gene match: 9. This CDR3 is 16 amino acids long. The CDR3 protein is CASSNLGTGSYNEQFF. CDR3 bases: TGTGCCAGCTCAAACCTCGGGACAGGGAGTTACAATGAGCAGTTCTTC.

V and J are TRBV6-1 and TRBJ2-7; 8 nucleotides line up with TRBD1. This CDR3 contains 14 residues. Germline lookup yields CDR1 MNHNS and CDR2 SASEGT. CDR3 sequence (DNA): TGTGCTCATCGTCGGTCAGGGGGCGGCTACGAGCAGTACTTC. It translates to CAHRRSGGGYEQYF.